A selection of T cell receptor beta chains follows, all from one sample in a study of cytomegalovirus exposure and HLA in healthy donors. TCRdb's table, derived via immunoSEQ multiplex PCR, lists solely in-frame clones and lacks some. This repertoire shows roughly 190,000 clones, about 83% found once; its top ten account for more than 1.4%. The specimen was PBMCs. The receptor source for this set is a woman between 18 and 29 years old in good health and CMV-seronegative. Each CDR3 is given with its conserved first and last residue.

TRBV7-9	TRBJ2-6	CASSLGPGQGPGANVLTF
TRBV7-2	TRBJ1-5	CASSPRDQPQHF
TRBV11-2	TRBJ1-2	CASSSIQGAYGYTF
TRBV30	TRBJ1-5	CAWSGRDRVRGVSNQPQHF
TRBV29-1	TRBJ1-2	CSVGPPGYTF
TRBV7-9	TRBJ2-1	CASSLAGRPYNEQFF
TRBV27	TRBJ2-5	CASKVAGGPRMFETQYF
TRBV11-2	TRBJ2-6	CASSLGLVSGANVLTF
TRBV19	TRBJ2-7	CASSIEYRAEQYF
TRBV6-1	TRBJ2-3	CASSGIRVDSSTDTQYF
TRBV2	TRBJ2-5	CASNPSETQYF
TRBV7-9	TRBJ1-4	CASSPIPGQGNEKLFF
TRBV2	TRBJ2-3	CASSGTRTDTQYF
TRBV5-6	TRBJ2-2	CASTEGQGRNTGELFF
TRBV5-5	TRBJ2-7	CASSLANLGQVTYEQYF
TRBV29-1	TRBJ2-1	CSVEEDFRATGASYNEQFF
TRBV19	TRBJ2-7	CASRGTDSYEQYF
TRBV6-5	TRBJ1-2	CASSPRTGNIYGYTF
TRBV7-2	TRBJ2-1	CASSLAEFGEQFF
TRBV7-3	TRBJ1-3	CASSPGGRYDGNTIYF
TRBV29-1	TRBJ1-1	CSIRTGRNTEAFF
TRBV27	TRBJ2-3	CASSLLGQGTDTQYF
TRBV6-1	TRBJ1-1	CASRRTGGTEAFF
TRBV7-2	TRBJ1-3	CASSLERGNTIYF
TRBV7-9	TRBJ2-5	CASSGQVLLTIETQYF
TRBV9	TRBJ2-5	CASSVGGLAVQETQYF
TRBV9	TRBJ2-3	CASSVTLATGDTQYF
TRBV2	TRBJ1-1	CASALLEGRTEAFF
TRBV19	TRBJ1-3	CASSLTLKVTGNTIYF
TRBV27	TRBJ2-7	CASSRRPGQGYEQYF
TRBV11-2	TRBJ2-1	CASSRRRGVVDEQFF
TRBV18	TRBJ1-5	CASSSRGADQPQHF
TRBV5-1	TRBJ2-7	CASGETGSSYEQYF